This T cell receptor beta chain stems from a study of cytomegalovirus exposure and HLA in healthy donors. Germline CDR1 and CDR2: SGHKS and YYEKEE (reference sequence). The ends were cut back, 4 bases at V and 3 bases at J, with 8 bases in the middle. CDR3 size: 13 residues. Both 60 Vbeta primers and 13 Jbeta primers went into the PCR. TCRdb's table, derived via immunoSEQ multiplex PCR, lists solely in-frame clones and lacks some. The data show 150,000 to 200,000 clones, roughly 80% seen once. This clone occurred once. Sequencing was carried out using PBMCs. This clonotype was obtained from a male donor in good health and CMV-seropositive. The chain is built from TRBV5-5 and TRBJ1-5; the D gene is possibly TRBD1 (6 bases). CDR3 bases: TGTGCCAGCAGCCACAGGGACAATCAGCCCCAGCATTTT. It is translated as CASSHRDNQPQHF.